Each of the 23 T cell receptor beta chains below was sequenced from the same sample in a study of T cells in women clearing cervical HPV infection. Measured with immunoSEQ multiplex PCR; TCRdb has only the in-frame clones, and not every one. Its table records more than 10,000 clones. Material: blood buffy coat. Source of these receptors: a woman aged 18 to 75 with a cervical HPV16 infection that either progressed to CIN3+ or cleared (not recorded which).

CDR3 sequence reads: CASSLGWGGNYNEQFF. The sequenced part of the CDR3 DNA is TGTGCCAGCAGCTTGGGCTGGGGGGGAAATTACAATGAG. The chain links TRBV5-4 to TRBJ2-1, with 7 bases identical to TRBD2. The CDR3 extends 3 residues past the end of the read, so its final part is completed from the germline J gene. Germline-derived CDR1 and CDR2 are SGHNT and YYREEE (reference sequence). This CDR3 is 16 amino acids long. After removal of 0 bases from V and 4 bases from J, the junction contained 7 bases not matched to a gene.

Turning to this clone: The read stops 3 residues short of the end of the CDR3; the missing end is completed from the germline J gene. The chain combines TRBV6-2 or TRBV6-3 with TRBJ2-1; no clear D. The CDR3 sequence is 14 residues long. The V end lost 4 bases, the J end lost 0 bases, and 7 bases lay between the germline ends. Germline V gene data show CDR1 as MNHEY and CDR2 as SVGEGT. This chain's CDR3 is CASSSGSSYNEQFF. The part of the CDR3 DNA that was read is TGTGCCAGCAGTTCGGGTAGCTCCTACAATGAG.

Remarks on this clone: With the read ending 3 residues before the CDR3 end, the germline J gene is used to fill in that end. The chain combines TRBV5-1 with TRBJ2-3, with a possible D match to TRBD1 (5 bases). Germline assignment: CDR1 SGHRS and CDR2 YFSETQ. This CDR3 contains 15 residues. Trimming took off 6 bases at V and 2 bases at J, with 16 bases between the two ends. This CDR3 is CASTSQGFDTDTQYF. The sequenced part of the CDR3 DNA is TGCGCCAGCACCTCTCAGGGTTTCGACACAGATACG.

Partial CDR3 DNA: TGTGCCTGGATTGGAGGGTTTGGCTCCTACAATGAG. Protein: CAWIGGFGSYNE. In full, the CDR3 is CAWIGGFGSYNEQFF. The rearrangement uses TRBV30 and TRBJ2-1; possible D gene TRBD2, 6 bases. The read ends 3 residues early relative to the CDR3; the germline J gene fills the gap. V was trimmed by 4 bases and J by 0 bases, leaving 13 bases between them. The CDR3 is 15 amino acids. Germline V CDR1 and CDR2: GTSNPN, SVGIG (reference sequence). Full variable domain (missing parts from reference TRBV30 and TRBJ2-1): SQTIHQWPATLVQPVGSPLSLECTVEGTSNPNLYWYRQAAGRGLQLLFYSVGIGQISSEVPQNLSASRPQDRQFILSSKKLLLSDSGFYLCAWIGGFGSYNEQFFGPGTRLTVL.

The CDR3 region is CASSLGASGGATDTQYF. CDR3 DNA, as far as it was read: TGTGCCAGCAGCTTAGGGGCTAGCGGGGGGGCCACAGATACG. The rearrangement joins TRBV7-6 to TRBJ2-3; 12 bases are shared with TRBD2. The missing CDR3 end, 3 residues past where the read stops, is filled in from the germline J gene. Germline assignment: CDR1 SGHVS and CDR2 FNYEAQ. Germline trimming cut 1 base from V and 2 bases from J; bases unmatched to any gene: 4. The CDR3 is made up of 17 amino acids.

Concerning this clone: The missing CDR3 end, 3 residues past where the read stops, is filled in from the germline J gene. The chain is built from TRBV14 and TRBJ2-1; TRBD2 might be the D (6 bases). V lost 5 bases and J 5 bases, leaving 13 bases between the germline ends. Germline CDR1 and CDR2: SGHDN and FVKESK. This CDR3 comprises 14 residues. Partial CDR3 DNA: TGTGCCAGCAGCTCACTAGCCAGGGACAATGAG. Its translation is CASSSLARDNE. The whole CDR3 region reads CASSSLARDNEQFF.

For this clone: The read gets to within 3 residues of the CDR3 end, and the germline J gene fills in the rest. The gene calls are TRBV7-3 and TRBJ2-1; D is unresolved. Germline V gene sequence: CDR1 SGHTA, CDR2 FQGTGA. The V and J ends lost 5 bases and 5 bases respectively, with 13 bases between them. This CDR3 is 14 amino acids long. The part of the CDR3 DNA that was read is TGTGCCAGCAGCGCCTCTGGCTTAAACAATGAG. Its translation is CASSASGLNNE. The complete CDR3 reads CASSASGLNNEQFF.

For this clone: The read ends 3 residues early relative to the CDR3; the germline J gene fills the gap. This chain links TRBV5-1 with TRBJ1-1; tentative D call: TRBD1 (5 bases). Germline lookup yields CDR1 SGHRS and CDR2 YFSETQ. This CDR3 comprises 14 residues. Trimming left V 2 bases short and J 1 base short, with 9 bases between. CDR3 sequence: CASSFRDRNTEAFF. The CDR3 bases that were read are TGCGCCAGCAGCTTTAGAGACAGGAACACTGAA.

With regard to this clone: The sequenced fragment ends 3 residues before the CDR3 boundary, so the rest is inferred from the germline J gene. The chain has TRBV20-1 and TRBJ2-3; 10 bases align to TRBD1. Germline values: CDR1 DFQATT, CDR2 SNEGSKA (reference sequence). The CDR3 extends over 13 amino acids. J gave up 6 bases and V 3 bases, and 3 bases lay outside the gene matches. The CDR3: CSASWTGGDTQYF. The DNA read from the CDR3 is TGCAGTGCTAGTTGGACAGGGGGTGATACG.

CDR3 DNA, as far as it was read: TGCGCCAGCAGCCAAACCCCAGGACTAGCGGGGAAGGAGACC. This sequence encodes CASSQTPGLAGKET. The CDR3 in its entirety is CASSQTPGLAGKETQYF. The chain combines TRBV4-1 with TRBJ2-5; TRBD2 aligns across 12 bases. The read halts 3 residues ahead of the CDR3 end, with the missing end drawn from the germline J gene. Per the germline V gene, CDR1 is MGHRA and CDR2 is YSYEKL. CDR3 length equals 17 residues. After removal of 2 bases from V and 5 bases from J, the junction contained 9 bases not matched to a gene.

Points on this clone: The observed sequence ends 3 residues before the CDR3 terminus, with the missing tail filled in from the germline J gene. V is TRBV5-6 and J is TRBJ2-7, with D unresolved. With 1 base removed from V and 2 bases from J, the gap between germline ends came to 13 bases. The germline CDR1 and CDR2 sequences are SGHDT and YYEEEE. The CDR3 loop spans 15 amino acids. Partial CDR3 DNA: TGTGCCAGCAGCTTGTTACAGCTTATCACCTACGAG. It is translated as CASSLLQLITYE. The whole CDR3 sequence reads CASSLLQLITYEQYF.

As for this clone: Read data end 3 residues before the CDR3 end; the end is taken from the germline J gene. The chain couples TRBV5-1 to TRBJ1-2, with 7 nucleotides matching TRBD1. CDR1 is SGHRS, CDR2 YFSETQ, per germline. This CDR3 is built from 19 residues. The ends lost 2 bases at V and 1 base at J; junction bases unmatched: 17. The covered CDR3 bases are TGCGCCAGCAGCTTTGGGTTGCGGGACAGCGTTCAACTTAACTATGGC. This translates into CASSFGLRDSVQLNYG. The full CDR3 protein is CASSFGLRDSVQLNYGYTF.

Regarding this clone: Read data end 3 residues before the CDR3 end; the end is taken from the germline J gene. This specimen includes other DNA sequences encoding the same CDR3. The V call is TRBV19, the J call TRBJ1-4; 7 bases are shared with TRBD1. This CDR3 is built from 14 residues. Germline V gives CDR1 LNHDA, CDR2 SQIVND (reference sequence). Unmatched junction bases numbered 6, after V lost 4 bases and J lost 7 bases. The DNA read from the CDR3 is TGTGCCAGTAGTAGGGGACAGAGGGGTGAAAAA. Protein product: CASSRGQRGEK. The CDR3, in full, reads CASSRGQRGEKLFF.

Details on this clone: The CDR3 extends 3 residues past the end of the read, so its final part is completed from the germline J gene. V gene TRBV30 combines with J gene TRBJ2-2; the match to TRBD2 covers 14 bases. Germline CDR1 is GTSNPN and CDR2 is SVGIG (reference sequence). This CDR3 comprises 17 residues. Trimming removed 3 bases from V and 6 bases from J; junction bases left unmatched: 9. The covered CDR3 bases are TGTGCCTGGAGGGTAGGGACTAGCGGGGGCCAGGCCGGGGAG. Translation: CAWRVGTSGGQAGE. The whole CDR3 protein reads CAWRVGTSGGQAGELFF.

A note on this clone: The germline gene is not matched at one end of the junction; a read error may be the cause. Read data end 3 residues before the CDR3 end; the end is taken from the germline J gene. The chain couples TRBV5-1 to TRBJ2-3; D gene unclear. The CDR3 contains 14 residues. CDR1 and CDR2 from the germline V gene are SGHRS and YFSETQ. The DNA read from the CDR3 is TGCACCAGCAGCTTGGCCAGTTACCCAGATACG. Protein product: CTSSLASYPDT. The whole CDR3 region reads CTSSLASYPDTQYF.

Of note for this clone: The CDR3 end lies 3 residues beyond the end of the read and is filled in from the germline J gene. The chain recombines TRBV20-1 with TRBJ1-6; TRBD1 matches 7 bases. V lost 5 bases, J lost 8 bases, and 3 bases stayed unmatched. Germline V gene lookup returns CDR1 DFQATT and CDR2 SNEGSKA (reference sequence). This CDR3 has 12 amino acids. The CDR3 is CSAQGVDSPLHF. Partial CDR3 DNA: TGCAGTGCTCAGGGGGTAGATTCACCC.

For this clone: Read coverage stops 3 residues before the CDR3 terminus; the germline J gene supplies the remainder. The chain links TRBV18 to TRBJ2-7, with 9 bases matching TRBD2. V gave up 3 bases and J gave up 4 bases; unmatched junction bases: 7. Germline-derived CDR1 and CDR2 are KGHSH and LQKENI. The CDR3 is 15 residues long. CDR3 sequence: CASSPQAGGLYEQYF. Partial CDR3 DNA: TGTGCCAGCTCACCCCAAGCGGGGGGATTATACGAG.

A word on this clone: With the read ending 3 residues before the CDR3 end, the germline J gene is used to fill in that end. This sequence joins TRBV5-1 and TRBJ2-1, with TRBD1 as a possible D gene (6 bases). The germline V gene encodes CDR1 SGHRS and CDR2 YFSETQ. The CDR3 contains 13 residues. Between the trimmed V and J ends, which lost 3 bases and 8 bases, there was a span of 12 bases. CDR3 DNA (partial): TGCGCCAGCAGCTCCGGGACAATCGATGAG. Amino acids: CASSSGTIDE. In full, the CDR3 is CASSSGTIDEQFF. Full variable domain (remainder filled in from reference TRBV5-1 and TRBJ2-1): KAGVTQTPRYLIKTRGQQVTLSCSPISGHRSVSWYQQTPGQGLQFLFEYFSETQRNKGNFPGRFSGRQFSNSRSEMNVSTLELGDSALYLCASSSGTIDEQFFGPGTRLTVL.

For this clone: One end of the junction is discordant with germline, which a read error may explain. The read halts 3 residues ahead of the CDR3 end, with the missing end drawn from the germline J gene. Distinct nucleotide sequences in the sample also encode this CDR3. This chain joins TRBV19 and TRBJ1-3, with 8 bases matching TRBD1. Germline V lookup: CDR1 LNHDA, CDR2 SQIVND (reference sequence). This CDR3 is built from 18 residues. CDR3 sequence reads: CASTPGRGQVTVGNTIYF. The CDR3 bases that were read are TGTGCCAGTACTCCAGGCAGGGGGCAAGTTACGGTTGGAAACACA.

Concerning this clone itself: The read gets to within 3 residues of the CDR3 end, and the germline J gene fills in the rest. The genes are TRBV11-3 and TRBJ2-5, with D perhaps matching TRBD1 (6 bases). This CDR3 comprises 13 residues. The germline gives CDR1 SGHNT, CDR2 YENEEA. V lost 3 bases, J lost 5 bases, and 10 bases lay in between. CDR3: CASSFGGGETQYF. The CDR3 DNA, read in part, is TGTGCCAGCAGCTTTGGGGGCGGGGAGACC.

The part of the CDR3 DNA that was read is TGCAGTGCTGTTATCCCCGGGACAGGGACCTACGAG. Its translation: CSAVIPGTGTYE. The entire CDR3 is CSAVIPGTGTYEQYF. V gene TRBV20-1 combines with J gene TRBJ2-7; 9 positions match TRBD1. The CDR3 extends 3 residues past the end of the read, so its final part is completed from the germline J gene. Germline V lookup: CDR1 DFQATT, CDR2 SNEGSKA (reference sequence). Unmatched junction bases numbered 10, after V lost 5 bases and J lost 2 bases. CDR3 length: 15 amino acids.

Points on this clone: The CDR3 end falls 3 residues outside the read, so it is completed with the germline J gene. This chain connects TRBV5-4 to TRBJ2-2; TRBD1 matches 7 bases. This CDR3 is 15 amino acids long. Germline CDR1 is SGHNT and CDR2 is YYREEE (reference sequence). J gave up 6 bases and V 0 bases, and 5 bases lay outside the gene matches. This CDR3 is CASSLGDRESGELFF. Incomplete CDR3 DNA: TGTGCCAGCAGCTTGGGTGACAGGGAGTCCGGGGAG.

Concerning this clone itself: The CDR3 is cut off 3 residues early in the read; its end comes from the germline J gene. The V call is TRBV7-6, the J call TRBJ1-1, with D tentatively TRBD1 (5 bases). Germline CDR1 reads SGHVS; CDR2 reads FNYEAQ. This CDR3 is 16 amino acids long. The germline V and J ends were trimmed by 2 bases and 7 bases, with 20 bases remaining between them. The CDR3 loop reads CASSLSEDNMMVEAFF. The CDR3 DNA, read in part, is TGTGCCAGCAGCTTATCGGAGGACAACATGATGGTTGAA.